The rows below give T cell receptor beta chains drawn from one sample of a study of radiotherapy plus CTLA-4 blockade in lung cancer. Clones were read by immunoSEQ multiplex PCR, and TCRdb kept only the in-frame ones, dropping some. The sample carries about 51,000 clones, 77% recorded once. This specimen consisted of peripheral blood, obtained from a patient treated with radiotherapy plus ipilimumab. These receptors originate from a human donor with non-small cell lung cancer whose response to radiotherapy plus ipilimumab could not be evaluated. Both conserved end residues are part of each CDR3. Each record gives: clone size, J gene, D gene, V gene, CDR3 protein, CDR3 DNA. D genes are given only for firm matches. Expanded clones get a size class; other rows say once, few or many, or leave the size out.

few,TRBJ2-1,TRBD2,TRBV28,CASGGTSGSSYNEQFF,TGTGCCAGCGGGGGGACTAGCGGGAGCTCCTACAATGAGCAGTTCTTC
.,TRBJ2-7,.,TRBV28,CASSPPAGIHEQYF,TGTGCCAGCAGTCCACCGGCAGGGATACACGAGCAGTACTTC
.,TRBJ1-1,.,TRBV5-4,CASSFGGGMNTEAFF,TGTGCCAGCAGCTTCGGGGGGGGGATGAACACTGAAGCTTTCTTT
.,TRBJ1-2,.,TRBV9,CASRGAANYGYTF,TGTGCCAGCAGGGGGGCGGCGAACTATGGCTACACCTTC
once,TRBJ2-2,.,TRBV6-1,CASRSGVGELFF,TGTGCCAGCCGATCCGGGGTCGGGGAGCTGTTTTTT
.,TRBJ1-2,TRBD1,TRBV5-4,CASSLSQGAPGYGYTF,TGTGCCAGCAGCCTAAGTCAGGGGGCGCCCGGCTATGGCTACACCTTC
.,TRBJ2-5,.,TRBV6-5,CASSTPRQYQETQYF,TGTGCCAGCAGTACCCCCCGACAGTACCAAGAGACCCAGTACTTC
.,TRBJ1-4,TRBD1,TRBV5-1,CASSLGAGGIEKLFF,TGCGCCAGCAGCTTGGGTGCAGGGGGCATCGAAAAACTGTTTTTT
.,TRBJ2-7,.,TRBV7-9,CASSSPGYYEQYF,TGTGCCAGCAGCTCCCCGGGGTACTACGAGCAGTACTTC
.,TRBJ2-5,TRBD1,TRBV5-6,CASSPTGTGQETQYF,TGTGCCAGCAGCCCTACCGGGACAGGGCAAGAGACCCAGTACTTC
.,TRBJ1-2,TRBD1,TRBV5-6,CASSQLGTANNYGYTF,TGTGCCAGCAGCCAATTGGGGACAGCTAATAACTATGGCTACACCTTC
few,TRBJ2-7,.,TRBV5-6,CASSRRAEGSEQYF,TGTGCCAGCAGCCGACGGGCCGAGGGCTCCGAGCAGTACTTC
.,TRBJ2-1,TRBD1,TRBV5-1,CASSFTGTVRNEQFF,TGCGCCAGCAGCTTTACCGGGACAGTAAGAAATGAGCAGTTCTTC
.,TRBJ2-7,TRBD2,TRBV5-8,CASSLVPSGRGSYEQYF,TGTGCCAGCAGCTTGGTCCCTAGCGGGAGGGGATCCTACGAGCAGTACTTC
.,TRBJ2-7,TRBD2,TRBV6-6,CASSYSSGGSYEQYF,TGTGCCAGCAGTTACTCTAGCGGGGGTTCCTACGAGCAGTACTTC
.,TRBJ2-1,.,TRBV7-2,CASGSAGFTDEQFF,TGTGCCAGCGGATCCGCGGGCTTTACCGATGAGCAGTTCTTC
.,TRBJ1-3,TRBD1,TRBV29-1,CSGSGGFSGNTIYF,TGCAGCGGGTCAGGGGGATTCAGTGGAAACACCATATATTTT
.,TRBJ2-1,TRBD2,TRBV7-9,CASSPIGGAGGYNEQFF,TGTGCCAGCAGCCCGATCGGGGGGGCGGGGGGATACAATGAGCAGTTCTTC
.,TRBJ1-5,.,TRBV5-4,CASSLGGRDQPQHF,TGTGCCAGCAGCTTGGGGGGGAGGGATCAGCCCCAGCATTTT
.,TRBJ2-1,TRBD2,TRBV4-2,CASSQDQGTSALREQFF,TGTGCCAGCAGCCAAGATCAAGGGACTAGCGCCTTACGTGAGCAGTTCTTC
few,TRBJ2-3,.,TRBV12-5,CASGSPEAPIDTQYF,TGTGCTAGTGGTTCTCCGGAGGCCCCTATAGATACGCAGTATTTT
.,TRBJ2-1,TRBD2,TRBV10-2,CASIPLAGGPSYNEQFF,TGCGCCAGCATTCCACTAGCGGGAGGGCCCTCCTACAATGAGCAGTTCTTC
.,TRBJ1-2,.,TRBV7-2,CASSSSLRGSYGYTF,TGTGCCAGCAGCTCCAGTCTCAGGGGCAGCTATGGCTACACCTTC
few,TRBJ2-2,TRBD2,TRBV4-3,CASSHREGTGELFF,TGCGCCAGCAGCCATAGGGAGGGAACCGGGGAGCTGTTTTTT
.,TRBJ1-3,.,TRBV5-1,CASSPTPRGSGNTIYF,TGCGCCAGCAGCCCGACCCCCAGAGGTTCTGGAAACACCATATATTTT
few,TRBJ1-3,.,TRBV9,CASSVVSSGNTIYF,TGTGCCAGCAGCGTAGTCAGCTCTGGAAACACCATATATTTT
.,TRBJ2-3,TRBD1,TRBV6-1,CASNGQGPDTQYF,TGTGCCAGCAATGGACAGGGCCCAGATACGCAGTATTTT
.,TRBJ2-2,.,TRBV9,CASSLGSTGELFF,TGTGCCAGCAGCCTGGGCTCCACCGGGGAGCTGTTTTTT
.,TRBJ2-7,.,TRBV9,CASSAQRGGVYEQYF,TGTGCCAGCAGCGCCCAGAGGGGAGGAGTCTACGAGCAGTACTTC
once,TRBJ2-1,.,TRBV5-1,CASSLPGGEQFF,TGCGCCAGCAGCTTGCCCGGGGGTGAGCAGTTCTTC
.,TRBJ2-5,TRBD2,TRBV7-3,CASSPGSGETQYF,TGTGCCAGCAGTCCAGGTAGCGGGGAGACCCAGTACTTC
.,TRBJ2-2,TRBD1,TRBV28,CASSLRQGNGELFF,TGTGCCAGCAGTTTGCGACAGGGTAACGGGGAGCTGTTTTTT
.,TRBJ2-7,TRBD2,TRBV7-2,CASSFRSGGSYEQYF,TGTGCCAGCAGCTTTCGGTCGGGGGGATCCTACGAGCAGTACTTC
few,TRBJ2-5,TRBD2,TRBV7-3,CASSFGLAGETQYF,TGTGCCAGCAGCTTCGGACTAGCGGGAGAGACCCAGTACTTC
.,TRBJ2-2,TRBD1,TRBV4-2,CASSQVQGRDTGELFF,TGTGCCAGCAGCCAAGTACAGGGGAGAGACACCGGGGAGCTGTTTTTT
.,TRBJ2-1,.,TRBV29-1,CSADRSYNEQFF,TGCAGCGCCGACAGATCCTACAATGAGCAGTTCTTC
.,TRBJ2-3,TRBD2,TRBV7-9,CASTTRTSGTDTQYF,TGTGCCAGCACCACTAGGACTAGCGGCACAGATACGCAGTATTTT
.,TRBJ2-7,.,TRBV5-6,CASSFRGMGDYEQYF,TGTGCCAGCAGCTTCCGGGGTATGGGTGACTACGAGCAGTACTTC
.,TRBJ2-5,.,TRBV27,CASRRDSQETQYF,TGTGCCAGCCGGCGCGACAGCCAAGAGACCCAGTACTTC